The clone carrying this T cell receptor beta chain was seen many times. Its specificity is unknown. The sorted Tregs were CD4+CD25+CD127-/low cells. Study outcomes and limitations: Tumor memory CD4+ T cell TCR gene usage clustered with blood and lymph node memory CD4+ cells and lymph node naive CD4+ cells. Tumor-infiltrating Treg TCR alpha and beta sequences overlapped most with tumor naive CD4+ T cells, then blood naive.

The germline V gene encodes CDR1 DFQATT and CDR2 SNEGSKA (reference sequence). Trimming shortened V by 4 bases and J by 5 bases, and 15 bases separated the two germline ends. This CDR3 spans 14 amino acids. After constant-region reverse-primer amplification, full-length variable regions underwent semi-nested PCR with Nested Universal Primer A. TCRdb independently ran MiXCR on the 5' RACE reads; one entry per CDR3 protein. The sample lists about 32,000 distinct CDR3 sequences, around 27% seen once, with approximately 2.4% in the top ten. Sequencing was done on a sample of tumor-infiltrating Tregs sorted from the breast tumor. This TCR derives from a female donor with breast cancer. The chain carries TRBV20-1 and TRBJ1-5; D gene ambiguous. The CDR3 reads CSAIRAGRDQPQHF. CDR3 sequence (DNA): TGCAGTGCTATAAGGGCAGGTCGGGATCAGCCCCAGCATTTT.